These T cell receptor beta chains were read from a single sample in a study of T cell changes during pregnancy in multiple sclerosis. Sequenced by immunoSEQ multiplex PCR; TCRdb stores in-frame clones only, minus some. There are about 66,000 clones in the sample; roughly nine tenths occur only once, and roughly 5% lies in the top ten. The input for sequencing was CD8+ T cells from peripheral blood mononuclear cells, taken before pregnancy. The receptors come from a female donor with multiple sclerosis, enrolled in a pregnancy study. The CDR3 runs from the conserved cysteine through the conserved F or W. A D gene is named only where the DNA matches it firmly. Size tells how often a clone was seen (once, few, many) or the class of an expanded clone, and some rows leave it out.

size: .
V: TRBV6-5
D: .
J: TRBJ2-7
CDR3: CASSTSYEQYF
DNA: TGTGCCAGCAGTACCAGCTACGAGCAGTACTTC

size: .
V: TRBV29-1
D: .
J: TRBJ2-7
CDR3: CSVVGSWAEQYF
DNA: TGCAGCGTTGTTGGATCTTGGGCCGAGCAGTACTTC

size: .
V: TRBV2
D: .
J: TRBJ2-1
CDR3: CASSEGARVDEQFF
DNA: TGTGCCAGCAGTGAGGGGGCAAGGGTCGATGAGCAGTTCTTC

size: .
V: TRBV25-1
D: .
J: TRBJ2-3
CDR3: CASSEPRREGTDTQYF
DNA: TGTGCCAGCAGTGAACCCCGCAGGGAAGGCACAGATACGCAGTATTTT

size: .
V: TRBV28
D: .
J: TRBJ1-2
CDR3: CASSSPTDIYGYTF
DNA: TGTGCCAGCAGTTCCCCCACTGATATTTACGGCTACACCTTC

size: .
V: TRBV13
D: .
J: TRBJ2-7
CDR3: CASSLGSQGSYEQYF
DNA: TGTGCCAGCAGCTTAGGTTCCCAGGGCTCCTACGAGCAGTACTTC

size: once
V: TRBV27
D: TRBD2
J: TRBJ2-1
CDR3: CASSPGGHEQFF
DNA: TGTGCCAGCAGTCCGGGGGGACATGAGCAGTTCTTC

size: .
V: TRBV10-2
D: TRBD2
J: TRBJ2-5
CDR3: CASLGVPRGVQETQYF
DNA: TGCGCCAGCCTGGGGGTCCCGCGGGGGGTCCAAGAGACCCAGTACTTC

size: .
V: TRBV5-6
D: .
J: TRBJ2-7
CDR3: CASSSSTLSYEQYF
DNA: TGTGCCAGCAGCTCGTCGACTTTATCCTACGAGCAGTACTTC

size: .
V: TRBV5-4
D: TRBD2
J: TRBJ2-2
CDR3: CASSSPLGGGNTGELFF
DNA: TGTGCCAGCAGCTCGCCGTTGGGCGGGGGAAACACCGGGGAGCTGTTTTTT

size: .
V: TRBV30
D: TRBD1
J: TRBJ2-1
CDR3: CAWSSTGVFYNEQFF
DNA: TGTGCCTGGAGTTCTACAGGGGTCTTCTACAATGAGCAGTTCTTC

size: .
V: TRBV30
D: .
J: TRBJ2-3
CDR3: CSLAGDTQYF
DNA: TGTAGTCTGGCAGGGGATACGCAGTATTTT

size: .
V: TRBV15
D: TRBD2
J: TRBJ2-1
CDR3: CATSRDGRGGNEQFF
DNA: TGTGCCACCAGCAGAGATGGGAGGGGTGGCAATGAGCAGTTCTTC